Shown below are 13 T cell receptor beta chains from a single sample sequenced in a study of T-cell memory formation after mild COVID-19. TCRdb recomputed calls from the 5' RACE reads with MiXCR, one row per CDR3 protein. The sample records under 600,000 distinct CDR3 sequences, about a fifth being singletons. Material for sequencing was PBMCs or a T cell subset sorted from them (not recorded which). The source of these receptors is an adult woman who had mild COVID-19 (a few samples of this study predate the infection). Cell type and time point are not known.

This clonotype was detected a few times. The chain is built from TRBV7-8 and TRBJ2-3, with TRBD2 matching over 16 bases. V trimming: 7 bases; J trimming: 4 bases; junction bases outside the gene matches: 14. CDR1 and CDR2 from the germline V gene are SGHVS and FQNEAQ. The CDR3 extends over 19 amino acids. CDR3 DNA sequence: TGTGCCAGCACCCTAATCCCCGGGACTAGCGGGGGGGCAGCAGATACGCAGTATTTT. Protein product: CASTLIPGTSGGAADTQYF.

The chain links TRBV27 to TRBJ2-7; 10 bases line up with TRBD2. The CDR3 is made up of 14 amino acids. Trimming took 5 bases from V and 5 from J; bases not matched to a gene: 6. In germline, CDR1 is MNHEY, CDR2 SMNVEV (reference sequence). The DNA of the CDR3 is TGTGCCAGCAGTCAATCTAGCGGGAGTAACGAGCAGTACTTC. It codes for CASSQSSGSNEQYF.

In its sample, this clonotype was seen a few times. The gene calls are TRBV7-8 and TRBJ1-3; D not certain. The germline CDR1 and CDR2 sequences are SGHVS and FQNEAQ. V was pared by 1 base and J by 0 bases, with 10 bases between. The CDR3 is 16 residues long. CDR3 nucleotides: TGTGCCAGCAGCTTAGTAACGAAGGGCTCTGGAAACACCATATATTTT. Protein: CASSLVTKGSGNTIYF.

The J gene is TRBJ2-1, the V gene TRBV7-2, with TRBD2 as a possible D gene (5 bases). CDR1 and CDR2 (germline): SGHTA, FQGNSA. The V and J ends lost 5 bases and 4 bases respectively, with 15 bases between them. CDR3 length: 15 amino acids. DNA of the CDR3: TGTGCCAGCAGCGCGGACTCTGGGGAATACAATGAGCAGTTCTTC. It codes for CASSADSGEYNEQFF.

The sample holds a few counts of this clonotype. In DNA form, the CDR3 reads TGTGCCAGCAGCTTGGACGCGGGCGTGGGCTACACCTTC. Translating gives CASSLDAGVGYTF. The chain combines TRBV5-6 with TRBJ1-2; no clear D gene. Germline CDR1 is SGHDT and CDR2 is YYEEEE. The CDR3 sequence is 13 residues long. V lost 0 bases and J 8 bases, leaving 11 bases between the germline ends.

The chain links TRBV29-1 to TRBJ2-1; no clear D gene. The CDR3 has 12 amino acids. Germline V gene lookup returns CDR1 SQVTM and CDR2 ANQGSEA. V lost 6 bases, J lost 8 bases, and 14 bases lay in between. The CDR3 is CSVRTGTYEQFF. CDR3 DNA: TGCAGCGTCAGGACGGGTACCTATGAGCAGTTCTTC.

A few counts support this clonotype. In DNA, the CDR3 is TGTGCCAGCAGCTTGGCCTCTAGCGGGAGGCAGTTCTTC. Protein sequence: CASSLASSGRQFF. The chain recombines TRBV5-6 with TRBJ2-1; 10 bases are shared with TRBD2. The germline V gene encodes CDR1 SGHDT and CDR2 YYEEEE. This CDR3 is built from 13 residues. V shed 0 bases and J 12 bases; nucleotides not matched to a gene: 3.

In its sample, this clonotype was seen a few times. This sequence joins TRBV12-3 or TRBV12-4 and TRBJ2-1; D remains ambiguous. This CDR3 comprises 14 residues. V lost 2 bases to trimming and J lost 2 bases, with 7 bases between them. This CDR3 reads CASSLRAPYNEQFF. DNA of the CDR3: TGTGCCAGCAGTTTAAGAGCTCCCTACAATGAGCAGTTCTTC.

The rearrangement links TRBV5-4 to TRBJ2-7, with D possibly matching TRBD2 (6 bases). This CDR3 has 13 residues. Trimming removed 4 bases from V and 7 bases from J, with 15 bases in between. Germline CDR1 and CDR2: SGHNT and YYREEE (reference sequence). This chain's CDR3 is CASSRGTPVEQYF. The CDR3 nucleotides read TGTGCCAGCAGCCGGGGGACGCCGGTTGAGCAGTACTTC.

V usage is TRBV24-1 and J usage is TRBJ2-5; D is perhaps TRBD1 (6 bases). CDR3 length: 14 amino acids. Trimming removed 3 bases at V and 1 base at J, with 8 bases between. The germline V gene encodes CDR1 KGHDR and CDR2 SFDVKD. Here the CDR3 reads CATSDRTVQETQYF. Written as DNA, the CDR3 is TGTGCCACCAGTGATAGGACAGTCCAAGAGACCCAGTACTTC.

V gene TRBV6-2 or TRBV6-3 combines with J gene TRBJ2-7; weak D call: TRBD1 (6 bases). Germline CDR1 and CDR2: MNHEY and SVGEGT. The CDR3 is 16 amino acids. Trimming cost V 2 bases and J 0 bases, with 14 bases left between them. CDR3 protein: CASSYEGVHFSYEQYF. CDR3 in DNA: TGTGCCAGCAGTTACGAGGGGGTCCACTTCTCCTACGAGCAGTACTTC.

The chain links TRBV20-1 to TRBJ2-1, with D tentatively TRBD2 (5 bases). Per germline, CDR1 DFQATT and CDR2 SNEGSKA (reference sequence). The CDR3 runs to 12 residues. The V end lost 3 bases, the J end lost 8 bases, and 11 bases lay between the germline ends. This chain's CDR3 is CSARGVWDEQFF. The CDR3 DNA reads as TGCAGTGCTAGGGGAGTCTGGGATGAGCAGTTCTTC.

Remarks on this clonotype: Mismatch with germline at one junction end may stem from a read error. This chain connects TRBV4-1 to TRBJ2-1, with TRBD2 as a possible D gene (6 bases). Germline V gene data show CDR1 as MGHRA and CDR2 as YSYEKL. The CDR3 length is 14 residues. The CDR3 DNA sequence: TGCGCCAGCAGCCAAGAGATCGGACTACCCGACGTGTGGTTC. As protein: CASSQEIGLPDVWF.